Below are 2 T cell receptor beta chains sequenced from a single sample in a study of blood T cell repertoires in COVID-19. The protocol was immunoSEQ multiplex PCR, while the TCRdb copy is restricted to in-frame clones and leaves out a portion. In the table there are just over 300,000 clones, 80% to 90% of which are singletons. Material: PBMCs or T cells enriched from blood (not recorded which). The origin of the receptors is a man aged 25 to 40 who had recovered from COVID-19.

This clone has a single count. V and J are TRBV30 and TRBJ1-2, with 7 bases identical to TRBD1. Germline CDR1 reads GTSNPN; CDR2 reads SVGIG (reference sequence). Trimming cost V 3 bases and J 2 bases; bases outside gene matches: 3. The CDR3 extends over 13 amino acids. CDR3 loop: CAWRLTGNYGYTF. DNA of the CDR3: TGTGCCTGGAGGCTGACAGGGAACTATGGCTACACCTTC. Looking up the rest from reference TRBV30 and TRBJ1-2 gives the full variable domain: SQTIHQWPATLVQPVGSPLSLECTVEGTSNPNLYWYRQAAGRGLQLLFYSVGIGQISSEVPQNLSASRPQDRQFILSSKKLLLSDSGFYLCAWRLTGNYGYTFGSGTRLTVV.

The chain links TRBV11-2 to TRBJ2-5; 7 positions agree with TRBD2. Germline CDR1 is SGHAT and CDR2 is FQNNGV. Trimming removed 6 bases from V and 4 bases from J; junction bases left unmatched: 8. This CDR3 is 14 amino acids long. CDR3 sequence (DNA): TGTGCCAGCAGAGCCGGACTAGAGGGAGAGACCCAGTACTTC. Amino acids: CASRAGLEGETQYF.